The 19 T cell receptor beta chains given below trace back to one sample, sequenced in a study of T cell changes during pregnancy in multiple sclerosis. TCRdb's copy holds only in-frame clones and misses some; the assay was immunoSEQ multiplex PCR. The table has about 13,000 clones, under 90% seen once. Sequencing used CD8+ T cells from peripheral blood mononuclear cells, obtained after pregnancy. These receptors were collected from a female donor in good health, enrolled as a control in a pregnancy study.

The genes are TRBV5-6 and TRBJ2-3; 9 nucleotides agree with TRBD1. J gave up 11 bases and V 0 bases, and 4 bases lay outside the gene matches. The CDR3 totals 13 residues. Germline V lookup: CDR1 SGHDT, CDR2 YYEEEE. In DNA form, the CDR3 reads TGTGCCAGCAGCTTGGACAGGGGGCGAGGGCAGTATTTT. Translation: CASSLDRGRGQYF.

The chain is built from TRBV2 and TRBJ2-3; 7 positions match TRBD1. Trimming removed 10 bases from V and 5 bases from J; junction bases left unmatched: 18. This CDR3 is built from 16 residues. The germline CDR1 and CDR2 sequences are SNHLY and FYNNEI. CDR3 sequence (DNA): TGTGCCACCAAGACCGAGGGACAGAGAAGGGGAGATACGCAGTATTTT. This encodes CATKTEGQRRGDTQYF.

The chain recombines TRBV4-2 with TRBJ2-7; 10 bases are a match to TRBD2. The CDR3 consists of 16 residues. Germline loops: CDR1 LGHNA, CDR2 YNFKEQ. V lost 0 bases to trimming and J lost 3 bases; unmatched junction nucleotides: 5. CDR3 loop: CASSQDIPSGGYEQYF. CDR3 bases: TGTGCCAGCAGCCAAGATATCCCTAGCGGGGGCTACGAGCAGTACTTC.

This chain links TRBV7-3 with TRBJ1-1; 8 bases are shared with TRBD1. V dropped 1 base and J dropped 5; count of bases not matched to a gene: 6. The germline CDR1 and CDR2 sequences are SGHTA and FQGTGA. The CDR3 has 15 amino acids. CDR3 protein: CASSLRNGQGTEAFF. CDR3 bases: TGTGCCAGCAGCTTAAGGAATGGACAGGGTACTGAAGCTTTCTTT.

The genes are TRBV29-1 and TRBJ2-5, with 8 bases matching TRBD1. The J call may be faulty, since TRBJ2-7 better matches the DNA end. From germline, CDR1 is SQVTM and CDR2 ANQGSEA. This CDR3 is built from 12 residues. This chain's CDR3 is CSVSGQGGEQYF. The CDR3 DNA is TGCAGCGTTTCCGGACAGGGTGGCGAGCAGTACTTC.

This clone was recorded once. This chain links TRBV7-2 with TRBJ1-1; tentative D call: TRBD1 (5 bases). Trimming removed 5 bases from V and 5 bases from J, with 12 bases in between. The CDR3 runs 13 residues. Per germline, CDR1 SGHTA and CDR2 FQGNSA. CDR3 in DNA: TGTGCCAGCAGCCCTTACGGGGGAACTGAAGCTTTCTTT. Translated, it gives CASSPYGGTEAFF.

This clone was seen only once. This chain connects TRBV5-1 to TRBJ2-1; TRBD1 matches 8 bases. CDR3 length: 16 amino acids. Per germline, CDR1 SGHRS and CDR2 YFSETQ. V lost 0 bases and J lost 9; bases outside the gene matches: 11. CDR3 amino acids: CASSLGGTGPRGEQFF. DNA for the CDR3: TGCGCCAGCAGCTTGGGCGGGACAGGTCCTCGTGGTGAGCAGTTCTTC. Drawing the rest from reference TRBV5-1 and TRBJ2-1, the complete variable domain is KAGVTQTPRYLIKTRGQQVTLSCSPISGHRSVSWYQQTPGQGLQFLFEYFSETQRNKGNFPGRFSGRQFSNSRSEMNVSTLELGDSALYLCASSLGGTGPRGEQFFGPGTRLTVL.

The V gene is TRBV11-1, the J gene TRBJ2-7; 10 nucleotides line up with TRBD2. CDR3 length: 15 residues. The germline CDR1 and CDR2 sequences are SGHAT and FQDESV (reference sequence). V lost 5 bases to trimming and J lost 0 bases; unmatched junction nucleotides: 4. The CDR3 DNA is TGTGCCAGCAGCCAACTAGCGGGGCCCTCCTACGAGCAGTACTTC. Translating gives CASSQLAGPSYEQYF.

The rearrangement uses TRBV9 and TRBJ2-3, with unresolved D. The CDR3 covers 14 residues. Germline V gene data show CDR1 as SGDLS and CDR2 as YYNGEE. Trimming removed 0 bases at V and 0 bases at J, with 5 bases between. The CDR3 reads CASSVEQSTDTQYF. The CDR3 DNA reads TGTGCCAGCAGCGTAGAACAGAGCACAGATACGCAGTATTTT.

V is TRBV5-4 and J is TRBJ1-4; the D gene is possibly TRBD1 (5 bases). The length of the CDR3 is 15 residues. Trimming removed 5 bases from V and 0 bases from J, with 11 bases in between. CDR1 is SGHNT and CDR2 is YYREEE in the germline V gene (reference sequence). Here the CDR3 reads CASSSDRATNEKLFF. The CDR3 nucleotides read TGTGCCAGCAGTTCCGACAGAGCAACTAATGAAAAACTGTTTTTT. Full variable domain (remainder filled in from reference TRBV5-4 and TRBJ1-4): ETGVTQSPTHLIKTRGQQVTLRCSSQSGHNTVSWYQQALGQGPQFIFQYYREEENGRGNFPPRFSGLQFPNYSSELNVNALELDDSALYLCASSSDRATNEKLFFGSGTQLSVL.

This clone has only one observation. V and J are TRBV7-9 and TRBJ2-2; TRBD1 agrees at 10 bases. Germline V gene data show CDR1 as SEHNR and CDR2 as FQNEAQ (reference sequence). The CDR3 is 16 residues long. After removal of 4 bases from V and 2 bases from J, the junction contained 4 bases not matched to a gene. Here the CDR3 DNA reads TGTGCCAGCAGCTCAAGGACAGGGGGAAACACCGGGGAGCTGTTTTTT. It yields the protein CASSSRTGGNTGELFF.

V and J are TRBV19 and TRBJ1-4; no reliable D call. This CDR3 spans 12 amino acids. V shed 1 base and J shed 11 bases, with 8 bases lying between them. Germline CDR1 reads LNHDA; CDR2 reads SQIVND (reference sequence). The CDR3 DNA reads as TGTGCCAGTAGTATAGTTGGGGAGAAACTGTTTTTT. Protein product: CASSIVGEKLFF.

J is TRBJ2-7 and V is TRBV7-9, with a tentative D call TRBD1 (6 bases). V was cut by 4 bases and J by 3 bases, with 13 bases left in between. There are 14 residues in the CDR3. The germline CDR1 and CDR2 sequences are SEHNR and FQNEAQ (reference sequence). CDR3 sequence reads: CASSSPGGNYEQYF. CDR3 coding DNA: TGTGCCAGCAGCTCGCCTGGGGGCAACTACGAGCAGTACTTC.

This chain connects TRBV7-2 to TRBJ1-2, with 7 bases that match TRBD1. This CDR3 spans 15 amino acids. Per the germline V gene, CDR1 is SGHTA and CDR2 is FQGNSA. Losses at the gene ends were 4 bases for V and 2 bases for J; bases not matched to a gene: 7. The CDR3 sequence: CASSSLQGRNYGYTF. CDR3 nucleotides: TGTGCCAGCAGCTCGCTACAGGGGAGAAACTATGGCTACACCTTC.

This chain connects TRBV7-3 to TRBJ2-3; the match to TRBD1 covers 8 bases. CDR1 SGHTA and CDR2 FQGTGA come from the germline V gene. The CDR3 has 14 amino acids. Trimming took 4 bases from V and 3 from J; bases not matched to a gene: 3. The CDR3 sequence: CASSWTGPTDTQYF. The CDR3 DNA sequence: TGTGCCAGCAGCTGGACAGGGCCGACAGATACGCAGTATTTT.

The CDR3 reads CASCTGKGYGYTF. In DNA, the CDR3 is TGTGCCAGCTGCACAGGGAAGGGCTATGGCTACACCTTC. The chain couples TRBV2 to TRBJ1-2, with D maybe TRBD1 (6 bases). With 8 bases removed from V and 4 bases from J, the gap between germline ends came to 14 bases. Per germline, CDR1 SNHLY and CDR2 FYNNEI. The CDR3 runs to 13 residues.

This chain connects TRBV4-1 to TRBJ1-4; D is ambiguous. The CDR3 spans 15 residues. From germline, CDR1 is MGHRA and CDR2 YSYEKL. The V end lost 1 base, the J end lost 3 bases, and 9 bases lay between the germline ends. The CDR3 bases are TGCGCCAGCAGCCAAGGAACGGTCCCTAATGAAAAACTGTTTTTT. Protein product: CASSQGTVPNEKLFF.

This CDR3 is CASSERGNSPLHF. The DNA for the CDR3 is TGTGCCAGCAGCGAACGGGGTAATTCACCCCTCCACTTT. The gene calls are TRBV7-2 and TRBJ1-6; D gene ambiguous. Trimming removed 5 bases at V and 6 bases at J, with 8 bases between. Per germline, CDR1 SGHTA and CDR2 FQGNSA. The CDR3 is 13 residues long. Combining the CDR3 with reference TRBV7-2 and TRBJ1-6 gives the whole variable domain GAGVSQSPSNKVTEKGKDVELRCDPISGHTALYWYRQSLGQGLEFLIYFQGNSAPDKSGLPSDRFSAERTGGSVSTLTIQRTQQEDSAVYLCASSERGNSPLHFGNGTRLTVT.

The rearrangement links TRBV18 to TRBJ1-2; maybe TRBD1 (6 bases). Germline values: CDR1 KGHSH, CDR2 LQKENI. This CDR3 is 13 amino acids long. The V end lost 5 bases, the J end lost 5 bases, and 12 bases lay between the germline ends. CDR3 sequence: CASSSDSQYGYTF. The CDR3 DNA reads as TGTGCCAGCTCATCGGACAGTCAATATGGCTACACCTTC.